One and the same sample provided the 31 T cell receptor beta chains below, sequenced in a study of vaccination effects on CD4 cells after COVID-19. Isolation of CD4+ T cells took place after approximately 10 days of culture. Vaccine administered to participants consisted of two doses of either BNT162b2 or mRNA-1273. Here immunoSEQ multiplex PCR was the method, and the copy in TCRdb shows in-frame clones only, minus some. The sample yields more than 60,000 clones, roughly 74% seen once. These TCRs' antigens remain unknown. The material sequenced was CD4+ T cells from PBMCs cultured without peptide, taken after COVID-19 vaccination. These receptors were collected from a human donor who received a COVID-19 vaccine.

This clone was seen a single time. The genes are TRBV5-4 and TRBJ2-2; the match to TRBD2 covers 9 bases. The junction had 9 bases not matched to a gene; V was cut back by 6 bases and J by 3 bases. The CDR3 covers 16 residues. CDR1 and CDR2 from the germline V gene are SGHNT and YYREEE (reference sequence). The CDR3 DNA sequence: TGTGCCAGCACCCCAGGGCGGGGGGGCCACACCGGGGAGCTGTTTTTT. This sequence encodes CASTPGRGGHTGELFF.

CDR3 region: CASSQGGGGAPDTQYF. The DNA of the CDR3 is TGTGCCAGCAGCCAAGGTGGCGGGGGGGCCCCAGATACGCAGTATTTT. The V and J genes are TRBV4-2 and TRBJ2-3, with 9 bases matching TRBD2. The CDR3 extends over 16 amino acids. V gave up 1 base and J gave up 4 bases; unmatched junction bases: 6. Germline CDR1 reads LGHNA; CDR2 reads YNFKEQ.

The V gene is TRBV30, the J gene TRBJ1-2; the D gene is possibly TRBD1 (6 bases). Trimming took 1 base from V and 4 from J, leaving 10 bases between them. The CDR3 runs to 13 residues. Germline V lookup: CDR1 GTSNPN, CDR2 SVGIG (reference sequence). In nucleotides, the CDR3 is TGTGCCTGGAGTGATACAGGGCCCTATGGCTACACCTTC. This codes for CAWSDTGPYGYTF.

This chain connects TRBV24-1 to TRBJ2-3; D perhaps matches TRBD2 (5 bases). The CDR3 has 15 residues. Trimming pared 0 bases from V and 5 bases from J, leaving 11 bases between. Germline-derived CDR1 and CDR2 are KGHDR and SFDVKD. CDR3 nucleotides: TGTGCCACCAGTGATTTGCGGGCTGCGGGAGATACGCAGTATTTT. Amino acids: CATSDLRAAGDTQYF.

The chain is built from TRBV24-1 and TRBJ2-2; 8 nucleotides line up with TRBD2. Germline V lookup: CDR1 KGHDR, CDR2 SFDVKD. J lost 2 bases, V lost 1 base, and 5 bases had no gene match. The CDR3 spans 17 residues. CDR3 loop: CATSDFRAGGNTGELFF. CDR3 nucleotide sequence: TGTGCCACCAGTGATTTCCGGGCGGGGGGTAACACCGGGGAGCTGTTTTTT.

The V gene is TRBV7-2, the J gene TRBJ2-3; 8 bases are a match to TRBD2. V shed 0 bases, J shed 3 bases, and the junction held 5 bases outside the gene matches. The CDR3 spans 16 residues. From germline, CDR1 is SGHTA and CDR2 FQGNSA. The CDR3 reads CASSLALAGGTDTQYF. The DNA for the CDR3 is TGTGCCAGCAGCTTAGCATTGGCGGGGGGAACAGATACGCAGTATTTT.

The rearrangement uses TRBV7-8 and TRBJ1-2; D gene ambiguous. Germline values: CDR1 SGHVS, CDR2 FQNEAQ. The CDR3 consists of 15 residues. The V end lost 2 bases, the J end lost 8 bases, and 18 bases lay between the germline ends. Here the CDR3 reads CASSLMSVGTWGYTF. The DNA of the CDR3 is TGTGCCAGCAGCTTAATGTCAGTAGGAACCTGGGGCTACACCTTC.

This chain joins TRBV6-6 and TRBJ1-2; tentatively, D is TRBD1 (6 bases). This CDR3 contains 14 residues. The ends were cut back, 2 bases at V and 5 bases at J, with 12 bases in the middle. Looked up from germline, CDR1 is MNHNY and CDR2 is SVGAGI (reference sequence). In DNA form, the CDR3 reads TGTGCCAGCAGTTACGCTGGGACACAGTATGGCTACACCTTC. Protein product: CASSYAGTQYGYTF.

The chain couples TRBV4-1 to TRBJ1-5; 7 nucleotides match TRBD1. The CDR3 spans 15 residues. J lost 12 bases, V lost 0 bases, and 11 bases had no gene match. In germline, CDR1 is MGHRA, CDR2 YSYEKL. CDR3 region: CASSQDGGTAKLQHF. The CDR3, as DNA: TGCGCCAGCAGCCAAGATGGCGGGACAGCCAAACTCCAGCATTTT.

The CDR3 loop reads CATSDFRGNEQFF. CDR3 DNA: TGTGCCACCAGTGATTTCCGGGGAAATGAGCAGTTCTTC. The V call is TRBV24-1, the J call TRBJ2-1, with D tentatively TRBD2 (5 bases). The CDR3 is 13 residues long. Germline V lookup: CDR1 KGHDR, CDR2 SFDVKD. V was shortened by 1 base and J by 7 bases, with 7 bases between the two germline ends.

The CDR3 reads CASSLAALEETQYF. The CDR3 nucleotides read TGCGCCAGCAGCTTGGCCGCACTTGAAGAGACCCAGTACTTC. The gene calls are TRBV5-1 and TRBJ2-5; D is ambiguous. The CDR3 totals 14 residues. CDR1 SGHRS and CDR2 YFSETQ come from the germline V gene. The V and J ends lost 0 bases and 3 bases respectively, with 9 bases between them.

The genes are TRBV6-1 and TRBJ2-7, with 11 bases identical to TRBD1. The junction had 7 bases not matched to a gene; V was cut back by 4 bases and J by 2 bases. The CDR3 covers 16 residues. From germline, CDR1 is MNHNS and CDR2 SASEGT. CDR3 bases: TGTGCCAGCAGTGTAGGGCGGGGACAGGGGGCCTACGAGCAGTACGTC. Its translation is CASSVGRGQGAYEQYV.

This clone was detected only a few times. V and J are TRBV30 and TRBJ1-5, with D perhaps matching TRBD1 (5 bases). V lost 2 bases, J lost 3 bases, and 11 bases lay in between. The CDR3 has 14 amino acids. Germline V gene lookup returns CDR1 GTSNPN and CDR2 SVGIG (reference sequence). CDR3 amino acids: CAWSPGRYNQPQHF. In DNA, the CDR3 is TGTGCCTGGAGTCCGGGACGGTACAATCAGCCCCAGCATTTT.

The chain employs TRBV5-6 and TRBJ1-2; 9 bases map to TRBD1. The CDR3 is made up of 14 amino acids. Trimming took 4 bases from V and 7 from J; bases not matched to a gene: 8. Germline V gene sequence: CDR1 SGHDT, CDR2 YYEEEE. DNA for the CDR3: TGTGCCAGCAGCCTGGACAGGGGATCGGGTGGCTACACCTTC. Residues: CASSLDRGSGGYTF.

This chain uses TRBV6-6 with TRBJ1-2; TRBD1 agrees at 10 bases. Trimming at V came to 4 bases and at J to 8 bases, leaving 7 bases not matched to a gene. The CDR3 has 14 amino acids. Germline CDR1 and CDR2: MNHNY and SVGAGI (reference sequence). This CDR3 reads CASSFRTGGYGYTF. Written as DNA, the CDR3 is TGTGCCAGCAGTTTCCGGACAGGGGGTTACGGCTACACCTTC.

This clone was seen once. The rearrangement links TRBV9 to TRBJ2-1; perhaps TRBD1 as D (7 bases). There are 16 residues in the CDR3. The V end lost 4 bases, the J end lost 7 bases, and 21 bases lay between the germline ends. Per germline, CDR1 SGDLS and CDR2 YYNGEE. The CDR3 bases are TGTGCCAGCAGCCCCCCCTGGGTGACAGGGAGGAATGAGCAGTTCTTC. It specifies CASSPPWVTGRNEQFF.

V usage is TRBV4-1 and J usage is TRBJ1-5, with D possibly being TRBD1 (5 bases). CDR1 is MGHRA, CDR2 YSYEKL, per germline. Trimming cost V 4 bases and J 0 bases, with 16 bases left between them. The CDR3 spans 17 residues. The CDR3 coding sequence is TGCGCCAGCAGCCGCCGGGACGGGCTTAATAGCAATCAGCCCCAGCATTTT. Amino acid sequence: CASSRRDGLNSNQPQHF.

This chain joins TRBV7-9 and TRBJ2-3; a weak D match, TRBD2 (5 bases). Trimming removed 8 bases at V and 4 bases at J, with 19 bases between. The CDR3 covers 15 residues. Per the germline V gene, CDR1 is SEHNR and CDR2 is FQNEAQ (reference sequence). The CDR3 DNA follows: TGTGCCAGCGGACTCGAGGGCCTTGTCCCAGATACGCAGTATTTT. Protein product: CASGLEGLVPDTQYF.

V usage is TRBV7-9 and J usage is TRBJ1-1, with 8 bases fitting TRBD1. The CDR3 contains 16 residues. Germline loops: CDR1 SEHNR, CDR2 FQNEAQ (reference sequence). The V gene end was trimmed by 4 bases and the J gene end by 0 bases; junction bases not matched to a gene: 7. In DNA form, the CDR3 reads TGTGCCAGCAGCTCTGAAACAGGGGGGGTGAACACTGAAGCTTTCTTT. Encoded protein: CASSSETGGVNTEAFF.

The V call is TRBV5-7, the J call TRBJ2-7; 8 nucleotides agree with TRBD1. TRBV5-7 is recorded as an ORF, its role being uncertain. This CDR3 region has 15 residues. J lost 4 bases, V lost 1 base, and 7 bases had no gene match. The CDR3 reads CASSLIYRGAYEQYV. The CDR3, as DNA: TGTGCCAGCAGCTTGATCTACAGGGGGGCTTACGAGCAGTACGTC.

This clone has more than one count but fewer than ten. This chain links TRBV12-5 with TRBJ1-5, with D perhaps TRBD1 (6 bases). The CDR3 covers 13 residues. V lost 5 bases, J lost 4 bases, and 9 bases lay in between. Per the germline V gene, CDR1 is LGHNT and CDR2 is FRNRAP. This chain's CDR3 is CASGRTENQPQHF. CDR3 sequence (DNA): TGTGCTAGTGGTAGGACAGAGAATCAGCCCCAGCATTTT.

The chain carries TRBV13 and TRBJ1-1, with TRBD1 as a possible D gene (6 bases). This CDR3 has 13 amino acids. V lost 5 bases and J 3 bases, leaving 10 bases between the germline ends. Germline CDR1 PRHDT, CDR2 FYEKMQ (reference sequence). Written as DNA, the CDR3 is TGTGCCAGCAGCACTGGACAGTACACTGAAGCTTTCTTT. Protein: CASSTGQYTEAFF.

The chain employs TRBV5-1 and TRBJ2-1; D is possibly TRBD2 (5 bases). V lost 8 bases and J lost 6, with 24 bases in between. The germline V gene encodes CDR1 SGHRS and CDR2 YFSETQ. This CDR3 is 16 amino acids long. CDR3 DNA sequence: TGCGCCAGACACCACCCCGGTTTGCGCGAGGGCAATGAGCAGTTCTTC. Residues: CARHHPGLREGNEQFF.

The CDR3 loop reads CASSSGAGGQETQYF. Written as DNA, the CDR3 is TGCGCCAGCTCCTCTGGGGCGGGGGGGCAGGAGACCCAGTACTTC. V usage is TRBV5-1 and J usage is TRBJ2-5; 9 bases are a match to TRBD2. The CDR3 has 15 residues. V trimming: 7 bases; J trimming: 5 bases; junction bases outside the gene matches: 12. Germline CDR1 reads SGHRS; CDR2 reads YFSETQ.

The V and J genes are TRBV19 and TRBJ1-5, with TRBD1 matching over 11 bases. The CDR3 length is 15 residues. V gave up 6 bases and J gave up 10 bases; unmatched junction bases: 11. Germline-derived CDR1 and CDR2 are LNHDA and SQIVND (reference sequence). This CDR3 reads CASRRAGTGGSPQHF. The CDR3 region has the DNA TGTGCCAGTAGACGCGCGGGGACAGGGGGTTCCCCCCAGCATTTT.

This chain links TRBV9 with TRBJ2-1; perhaps TRBD2 as D (6 bases). The ends were cut back, 4 bases at V and 6 bases at J, with 17 bases in the middle. CDR1 is SGDLS and CDR2 is YYNGEE in the germline V gene. The CDR3 loop spans 15 amino acids. DNA of the CDR3: TGTGCCAGCAGCCGTAGGTCGGGAGAGGGCAATGAGCAGTTCTTC. Translating gives CASSRRSGEGNEQFF.

The chain combines TRBV5-5 with TRBJ2-2; D is possibly TRBD1 (5 bases). V gave up 4 bases and J gave up 3 bases, with 19 bases separating them. CDR1 SGHKS and CDR2 YYEKEE come from the germline V gene (reference sequence). This CDR3 contains 17 residues. The CDR3 here is CASSRVVVGHHTGELFF. CDR3 nucleotides: TGTGCCAGCAGCCGGGTAGTGGTCGGACACCACACCGGGGAGCTGTTTTTT.

This sequence joins TRBV10-2 and TRBJ1-1; D is possibly TRBD1 (5 bases). CDR3 length: 12 residues. Germline CDR1 reads WSHSY; CDR2 reads SAAADI. Trimming stripped 7 bases from V and 0 bases from J, with 6 bases between. CDR3 sequence reads: CASKTVNTEAFF. CDR3 nucleotide sequence: TGCGCCAGCAAGACAGTGAACACTGAAGCTTTCTTT.

This sequence joins TRBV12-3 or TRBV12-4 and TRBJ1-1; TRBD1 matches 9 bases. This CDR3 region has 13 residues. The ends lost 4 bases at V and 5 bases at J; junction bases unmatched: 2. CDR3: CASSSQGATEAFF. The DNA of the CDR3 is TGTGCCAGCAGTTCACAGGGGGCGACTGAAGCTTTCTTT.

The chain carries TRBV12-3 or TRBV12-4 and TRBJ1-5; D gene uncertain. CDR3 length equals 13 residues. The germline V and J ends were trimmed by 3 bases and 5 bases, with 8 bases remaining between them. CDR3 DNA: TGTGCCAGCAGTTTTGGAGACGATCAGCCCCAGCATTTT. Encoded protein: CASSFGDDQPQHF.

The chain joins TRBV2 to TRBJ2-7; D call uncertain. The germline gives CDR1 SNHLY, CDR2 FYNNEI. CDR3 length: 13 amino acids. V lost 1 base, J lost 3 bases, and 7 bases lay in between. CDR3 in DNA: TGTGCCAGCAGTGAAGGCCGGTACTACGAGCAGTACGTC. It encodes CASSEGRYYEQYV.